The 22 T cell receptor beta chains in this list originate from one sample, sequenced in a study of cytomegalovirus exposure and HLA in healthy donors. Researchers ran the PCR with 60 Vbeta and 13 Jbeta primers. TCRdb's table, derived via immunoSEQ multiplex PCR, lists solely in-frame clones and lacks some. The repertoire has roughly 100,000 clones, roughly four fifths of them found once; the top ten carry over 9.5%. Sequences were obtained from PBMCs. The receptors originated from a man over 45 in good health and CMV-seronegative.

The CDR3 loop is CASSPISGSYEQYF. For the CDR3, the DNA is TGTGCCAGCTCACCCATATCGGGAAGCTACGAGCAGTACTTC. V gene TRBV18 combines with J gene TRBJ2-7; D might be TRBD2 (5 bases). V gave up 3 bases and J gave up 3 bases, with 12 bases separating them. The germline V gene encodes CDR1 KGHSH and CDR2 LQKENI. The CDR3 has 14 amino acids.

The rearrangement uses TRBV4-1 and TRBJ1-1; D may be TRBD1 (5 bases). The CDR3 is made up of 15 amino acids. V gave up 1 base and J gave up 1 base, with 10 bases separating them. Looked up from germline, CDR1 is MGHRA and CDR2 is YSYEKL. The CDR3 loop reads CASSQAGQWNTEAFF. CDR3 bases: TGCGCCAGCAGCCAAGCAGGGCAGTGGAACACTGAAGCTTTCTTT.

This clone was counted once. The chain carries TRBV7-8 and TRBJ1-1; possibly TRBD1 for D (5 bases). Trimming pared 4 bases from V and 6 bases from J, leaving 15 bases between. CDR1 and CDR2 from the germline V gene are SGHVS and FQNEAQ. CDR3 length equals 14 residues. For the CDR3, the DNA is TGTGCCAGCAGCTCACCCACAGGCGTCGCTGAAGCTTTCTTT. Protein product: CASSSPTGVAEAFF.

The J gene is TRBJ2-2, the V gene TRBV7-2, with 12 bases lining up with TRBD2. V was clipped by 5 bases and J by 0 bases; unmatched bases: 10. The CDR3 consists of 19 residues. CDR1 and CDR2 from the germline V gene are SGHTA and FQGNSA. The CDR3 reads CASSPTRLAGATNTGELFF. In DNA, the CDR3 is TGTGCCAGCAGCCCGACTCGACTAGCGGGGGCCACGAACACCGGGGAGCTGTTTTTT.

This chain connects TRBV11-2 to TRBJ1-2; D is ambiguous. V was pared by 5 bases and J by 6 bases, with 19 bases between. The germline V gene encodes CDR1 SGHAT and CDR2 FQNNGV. CDR3 length equals 15 residues. The DNA for the CDR3 is TGTGCCAGCAGCCCAGTAGGGCTTGGGAGTCATGGCTACACCTTC. Translated: CASSPVGLGSHGYTF.

The V gene is TRBV7-2, the J gene TRBJ2-4; weak D call: TRBD1 (5 bases). Germline-derived CDR1 and CDR2 are SGHTA and FQGNSA. This CDR3 has 16 amino acids. Trimming removed 4 bases from V and 6 bases from J, with 19 bases in between. The CDR3 protein is CASSYTPHGASNIQYF. DNA of the CDR3: TGTGCCAGCAGCTATACACCTCATGGGGCGTCAAACATTCAGTACTTC. Drawing the rest from reference TRBV7-2 and TRBJ2-4, the complete variable domain is GAGVSQSPSNKVTEKGKDVELRCDPISGHTALYWYRQSLGQGLEFLIYFQGNSAPDKSGLPSDRFSAERTGGSVSTLTIQRTQQEDSAVYLCASSYTPHGASNIQYFGAGTRLSVL.

The rearrangement links TRBV28 to TRBJ1-6, with 7 positions matching TRBD1. The trim removed 8 bases at V and 5 bases at J, leaving 3 bases unmatched. The CDR3 runs to 13 residues. Germline loops: CDR1 MDHEN, CDR2 SYDVKM. DNA for the CDR3: TGTGCCAGCGGGACAGTTAATAATTCACCCCTCCACTTT. Amino acids: CASGTVNNSPLHF.

This clone was counted a single time. The chain couples TRBV5-5 to TRBJ2-3, with 10 bases matching TRBD2. The CDR3 sequence is 17 residues long. Germline loops: CDR1 SGHKS, CDR2 YYEKEE (reference sequence). V shed 0 bases, J shed 1 base, and the junction held 5 bases outside the gene matches. The CDR3 region has the DNA TGTGCCAGCAGCTTGGTGGTTCTAGCGGGGGGCACAGATACGCAGTATTTT. It is translated as CASSLVVLAGGTDTQYF. The entire variable domain, with the rest obtained from reference TRBV5-5 and TRBJ2-3, is as follows: DAGVTQSPTHLIKTRGQQVTLRCSPISGHKSVSWYQQVLGQGPQFIFQYYEKEERGRGNFPDRFSARQFPNYSSELNVNALLLGDSALYLCASSLVVLAGGTDTQYFGPGTRLTVL.

The genes are TRBV5-4 and TRBJ2-1, with D perhaps matching TRBD2 (5 bases). Looked up from germline, CDR1 is SGHNT and CDR2 is YYREEE (reference sequence). V lost 3 bases and J lost 3, with 16 bases in between. The length of the CDR3 is 16 residues. The CDR3 protein is CASSSTIDYRYNEQFF. CDR3 sequence (DNA): TGTGCCAGCAGCTCCACGATAGACTACCGCTACAATGAGCAGTTCTTC.

The chain carries TRBV7-9 and TRBJ2-1; 10 bases fit TRBD2. The CDR3 consists of 15 residues. After removal of 1 base from V and 9 bases from J, the junction contained 6 bases not matched to a gene. Germline V gene data show CDR1 as SEHNR and CDR2 as FQNEAQ (reference sequence). CDR3 in amino acids: CASSLVASGRPEQFF. DNA of the CDR3: TGTGCCAGCAGCTTAGTGGCTAGCGGGAGACCTGAGCAGTTCTTC.

V and J are TRBV5-1 and TRBJ1-4; TRBD1 aligns across 9 bases. The J segment lost 3 bases and the V segment lost 3 bases, leaving 6 bases of the junction unmatched. This CDR3 contains 16 residues. Germline values: CDR1 SGHRS, CDR2 YFSETQ. The CDR3 DNA sequence: TGCGCCAGCAGCTGGGGACAGGGACGGGCTAATGAAAAACTGTTTTTT. It translates to CASSWGQGRANEKLFF. Looking up the rest from reference TRBV5-1 and TRBJ1-4 gives the full variable domain: KAGVTQTPRYLIKTRGQQVTLSCSPISGHRSVSWYQQTPGQGLQFLFEYFSETQRNKGNFPGRFSGRQFSNSRSEMNVSTLELGDSALYLCASSWGQGRANEKLFFGSGTQLSVL.

This chain joins TRBV19 and TRBJ2-5, with D possibly being TRBD2 (5 bases). Between the trimmed V and J ends, which lost 3 bases and 7 bases, there was a span of 18 bases. Germline-derived CDR1 and CDR2 are LNHDA and SQIVND (reference sequence). This CDR3 is built from 15 residues. The CDR3 sequence: CASSIASGELGTQYF. The DNA for the CDR3 is TGTGCCAGTAGTATCGCCTCCGGGGAACTAGGGACCCAGTACTTC.

The chain recombines TRBV28 with TRBJ1-5, with unresolved D. The length of the CDR3 is 11 residues. Germline V gene sequence: CDR1 MDHEN, CDR2 SYDVKM. The V gene lost 5 bases and the J gene lost 4 bases, with 3 bases spanning the gap. The DNA for the CDR3 is TGTGCCAGCAGTCAAAATCAGCCCCAGCATTTT. This codes for CASSQNQPQHF.

This clone has a handful of counts. This rearrangement joins TRBV2 to TRBJ2-7; 8 bases are shared with TRBD1. The trim removed 6 bases at V and 2 bases at J, leaving 3 bases unmatched. CDR3 length equals 13 residues. Germline lookup yields CDR1 SNHLY and CDR2 FYNNEI. CDR3 region: CASSLDRAYEQYF. CDR3 in DNA: TGTGCCAGCAGCTTGGACAGGGCCTACGAGCAGTACTTC.

This chain connects TRBV19 to TRBJ1-5, with TRBD1 identical over 9 bases. Per the germline V gene, CDR1 is LNHDA and CDR2 is SQIVND (reference sequence). After removal of 3 bases from V and 5 bases from J, the junction contained 8 bases not matched to a gene. The CDR3 is made up of 16 amino acids. CDR3 DNA: TGTGCCAGTAGTATTGGCCGGGACAGGGTTGATCAGCCCCAGCATTTT. The encoded protein is CASSIGRDRVDQPQHF.

The rearrangement uses TRBV6-5 and TRBJ1-5; 10 bases are shared with TRBD1. The CDR3 spans 15 residues. Per the germline V gene, CDR1 is MNHEY and CDR2 is SVGAGI. J was trimmed by 4 bases and V by 2 bases; bases with no gene match: 2. Here the CDR3 DNA reads TGTGCCAGCAGTTACGGACAGGGGGATAATCAGCCCCAGCATTTT. Its translation: CASSYGQGDNQPQHF.

The chain joins TRBV5-1 to TRBJ1-2, with D maybe TRBD1 (5 bases). Germline V gives CDR1 SGHRS, CDR2 YFSETQ. V was shortened by 2 bases and J by 2 bases, with 10 bases between the two germline ends. This CDR3 comprises 14 residues. CDR3 protein: CASSFGGGNYGYTF. The CDR3 coding sequence is TGCGCCAGCAGCTTTGGGGGGGGGAACTATGGCTACACCTTC.

V gene TRBV2 combines with J gene TRBJ1-1; 7 nucleotides line up with TRBD1. CDR1 and CDR2 (germline): SNHLY, FYNNEI. This CDR3 spans 15 amino acids. V gave up 5 bases and J gave up 2 bases; unmatched junction bases: 8. CDR3 loop: CASSPLGTANTEAFF. The CDR3 DNA follows: TGTGCCAGCAGTCCTCTAGGGACAGCAAACACTGAAGCTTTCTTT.

This chain joins TRBV6-5 and TRBJ2-3; 8 positions match TRBD1. CDR3 length: 15 residues. V shed 2 bases and J 6 bases; nucleotides not matched to a gene: 7. In germline, CDR1 is MNHEY, CDR2 SVGAGI. CDR3 nucleotides: TGTGCCAGCAGTTACCAATCGACAGGGGCGGATACGCAGTATTTT. Its translation is CASSYQSTGADTQYF.

This chain connects TRBV25-1 to TRBJ2-1; 7 bases align to TRBD1. Germline assignment: CDR1 MGHDK and CDR2 SYGVNS. The CDR3 has 12 amino acids. V shed 6 bases, J shed 7 bases, and the junction held 3 bases outside the gene matches. The CDR3 is CASRGQANEQFF. CDR3 in DNA: TGTGCCAGCAGAGGACAGGCGAATGAGCAGTTCTTC.

The V and J genes are TRBV7-2 and TRBJ2-7, with D unclear. There are 13 residues in the CDR3. Germline V gene data show CDR1 as SGHTA and CDR2 as FQGNSA. V was pared by 4 bases and J by 0 bases, with 7 bases between. CDR3 in DNA: TGTGCCAGCAGCTCCACACCCTCCTACGAGCAGTACTTC. Translated, it gives CASSSTPSYEQYF.

This clone was seen more than once but under ten times. The chain uses TRBV4-2 and TRBJ2-5; 13 bases fit TRBD2. CDR3 length equals 17 residues. The germline gives CDR1 LGHNA, CDR2 YNFKEQ. J gave up 2 bases and V 4 bases, and 7 bases lay outside the gene matches. The CDR3 DNA reads TGTGCCAGCAGCCGCGAGAGGACTAGCGGGGGACAAGAGACCCAGTACTTC. Its protein is CASSRERTSGGQETQYF.